Here is one T cell receptor beta chain with its context. Source study methods: From reference gene primer amplification, estimates of nucleated cell counts were derived. This table comes from immunoSEQ multiplex PCR, and its TCRdb copy is limited to in-frame clones, with some not included. V, J and clone size were drawn from that table, and D and trimming were deduced from the DNA. The table has roughly 200,000 clones, 70% to 90% seen once. This sample is drawn from a study of blood T cell repertoires in COVID-19. Study at large: Both acute and convalescent COVID-19 samples were obtained from the United States, Italy and Spain. PBMCs, B-cell-depleted T cells, or T cells provided the cDNA or gDNA that made up the material.

The germline gives CDR1 LNHDA, CDR2 SQIVND (reference sequence). The CDR3 runs to 16 residues. V lost 10 bases and J lost 0, with 18 bases in between. The sample taken for sequencing was peripheral blood. The sequence was collected from a man aged 60 to 69 with acute or convalescent COVID-19. The chain couples TRBV19 to TRBJ2-2, with D tentatively TRBD1 (5 bases). The CDR3 coding sequence is TGTGCCACGAGGACACTGCACAGCACGAACACCGGGGAGCTGTTTTTT. Amino acid sequence: CATRTLHSTNTGELFF. The full variable domain, its missing parts supplied by reference TRBV19 and TRBJ2-2, is DGGITQSPKYLFRKEGQNVTLSCEQNLNHDAMYWYRQDPGQGLRLIYYSQIVNDFQKGDIAEGYSVSREKKESFPLTVTSAQKNPTAFYLCATRTLHSTNTGELFFGEGSRLTVL.